Presented here are 26 T cell receptor beta chains from one specimen sequenced in a study of blood T cell repertoires in COVID-19. The table came from immunoSEQ multiplex PCR; TCRdb's copy has only in-frame clones and leaves some out. The table includes 61,000 or so clones, more than 60% detected once. Sequencing used peripheral blood. All receptors derive from a woman in her 70s with acute or convalescent COVID-19.

This clone has a handful of counts. The chain links TRBV7-6 to TRBJ2-3, with D possibly TRBD2 on 6 matching bases. Germline V gene sequence: CDR1 SGHVS, CDR2 FNYEAQ. The V end lost 0 bases, the J end lost 6 bases, and 13 bases lay between the germline ends. The CDR3 is 15 residues long. DNA for the CDR3: TGTGCCAGCAGCTTAGCAAGTTGGGGACTTGATACGCAGTATTTT. Its translation: CASSLASWGLDTQYF. The full variable domain, completed using reference TRBV7-6 and TRBJ2-3, is GAGVSQSPRYKVTKRGQDVALRCDPISGHVSLYWYRQALGQGPEFLTYFNYEAQQDKSGLPNDRFSAERPEGSISTLTIQRTEQRDSAMYRCASSLASWGLDTQYFGPGTRLTVL.

V and J are TRBV5-5 and TRBJ2-7; D perhaps matches TRBD2 (6 bases). This CDR3 contains 15 residues. The ends were cut back, 4 bases at V and 4 bases at J, with 18 bases in the middle. Germline loops: CDR1 SGHKS, CDR2 YYEKEE (reference sequence). CDR3 DNA: TGTGCCAGCAGCCGAGACTCGGAGGGTAGGTACGAGCAGTACTTC. It encodes CASSRDSEGRYEQYF. The entire variable domain, with the rest obtained from reference TRBV5-5 and TRBJ2-7, is as follows: DAGVTQSPTHLIKTRGQQVTLRCSPISGHKSVSWYQQVLGQGPQFIFQYYEKEERGRGNFPDRFSARQFPNYSSELNVNALLLGDSALYLCASSRDSEGRYEQYFGPGTRLTVT.

The chain combines TRBV10-3 with TRBJ1-1; 9 nucleotides line up with TRBD1. V gave up 10 bases and J gave up 6 bases; unmatched junction bases: 15. Germline V gene data show CDR1 as ENHRY and CDR2 as SYGVKD. The CDR3 spans 15 residues. The CDR3 DNA follows: TGTGCCACTCAACCGGGACAGGGTTGGGCCCCTGAAGCTTTCTTT. This codes for CATQPGQGWAPEAFF.

This rearrangement joins TRBV9 to TRBJ1-1, with 8 bases that match TRBD1. V lost 4 bases and J lost 4; bases outside the gene matches: 18. The CDR3 runs 18 residues. Germline V gives CDR1 SGDLS, CDR2 YYNGEE. The CDR3 region has the DNA TGTGCCAGCAGCCGATTTCAGTTGACAGGGGACGGGGGCACTGAAGCTTTCTTT. It encodes CASSRFQLTGDGGTEAFF.

The chain recombines TRBV19 with TRBJ2-3, with 8 bases identical to TRBD1. Germline assignment: CDR1 LNHDA and CDR2 SQIVND (reference sequence). V gave up 4 bases and J gave up 7 bases; unmatched junction bases: 10. This CDR3 is 15 amino acids long. In nucleotides, the CDR3 is TGTGCCAGTAGTAAAGCTGGACAGGGATACTATACGCAGTATTTT. It yields the protein CASSKAGQGYYTQYF.

The chain carries TRBV11-2 and TRBJ2-3; weak D call: TRBD2 (5 bases). CDR1 and CDR2 from the germline V gene are SGHAT and FQNNGV. The CDR3 runs 15 residues. Trimming took off 6 bases at V and 6 bases at J, with 19 bases between the two ends. Here the CDR3 reads CASRPGLDPMDTQYF. Here the CDR3 DNA reads TGTGCCAGCAGGCCCGGACTCGACCCGATGGATACGCAGTATTTT.

J is TRBJ2-3 and V is TRBV6-4; D might be TRBD2 (5 bases). Germline V gene lookup returns CDR1 MRHNA and CDR2 SNTAGT. V lost 3 bases, J lost 6 bases, and 10 bases lay in between. The length of the CDR3 is 13 residues. CDR3 protein: CASSEEGMDTQYF. CDR3 bases: TGTGCCAGCAGTGAAGAGGGAATGGATACGCAGTATTTT.

In its sample, this clone was seen once. The gene calls are TRBV7-6 and TRBJ2-1; 9 bases match TRBD2. Trimming cost V 1 base and J 0 bases; bases outside gene matches: 10. Germline-derived CDR1 and CDR2 are SGHVS and FNYEAQ. The CDR3 spans 19 residues. The DNA of the CDR3 is TGTGCCAGCAGCTTAGTGATTAGCGGGGGAACAACCTCCTACAATGAGCAGTTCTTC. Translated: CASSLVISGGTTSYNEQFF.

The chain uses TRBV30 and TRBJ2-7; D is ambiguous. The CDR3 totals 11 residues. V was cut by 1 base and J by 4 bases, with 5 bases left in between. Looked up from germline, CDR1 is GTSNPN and CDR2 is SVGIG (reference sequence). CDR3 protein: CAWSEEYEQYF. The CDR3 DNA reads as TGTGCCTGGAGTGAGGAGTACGAGCAGTACTTC. The full variable domain, with the rest looked up from reference TRBV30 and TRBJ2-7, is SQTIHQWPATLVQPVGSPLSLECTVEGTSNPNLYWYRQAAGRGLQLLFYSVGIGQISSEVPQNLSASRPQDRQFILSSKKLLLSDSGFYLCAWSEEYEQYFGPGTRLTVT.

The CDR3 DNA is TGTGCCAGCAGCCAGACAGTTAATTCACCCCTCCACTTT. It is translated as CASSQTVNSPLHF. This rearrangement joins TRBV7-9 to TRBJ1-6, with a weak D call TRBD1 (5 bases). The germline CDR1 and CDR2 sequences are SEHNR and FQNEAQ (reference sequence). The CDR3 totals 13 residues. Deletions cut 5 bases from V and 6 bases from J, with 8 bases between.

This clone appeared a few times. The rearrangement joins TRBV6-6 to TRBJ1-2; TRBD1 might be the D (6 bases). The CDR3 contains 15 residues. The V end lost 4 bases, the J end lost 3 bases, and 15 bases lay between the germline ends. The germline gives CDR1 MNHNY, CDR2 SVGAGI (reference sequence). The CDR3 DNA sequence: TGTGCCAGCAGTTCAGGAAGCAACAGGGACTATGGCTACACCTTC. This sequence encodes CASSSGSNRDYGYTF.

This clone appeared a few times. The gene calls are TRBV7-2 and TRBJ2-1, with 8 bases lining up with TRBD2. Per the germline V gene, CDR1 is SGHTA and CDR2 is FQGNSA. The V gene end was trimmed by 1 base and the J gene end by 7 bases; junction bases not matched to a gene: 18. The CDR3 has 19 amino acids. The CDR3 reads CASSLGLAQRLREANEQFF. The CDR3, as DNA: TGTGCCAGCAGCTTAGGACTAGCGCAAAGATTAAGAGAAGCGAATGAGCAGTTCTTC.

This clone was seen only once. The genes are TRBV3-1 (or the pseudogene TRBV3-2) and TRBJ1-1; TRBD1 might be the D (6 bases). This CDR3 has 14 amino acids. Between the trimmed V and J ends, which lost 4 bases and 1 base, there was a span of 10 bases. Germline lookup yields CDR1 LGHDT and CDR2 YNNKEL (reference sequence). DNA of the CDR3: TGTGCCAGCAGCCCTTTACAGGGGAACACTGAAGCTTTCTTT. Translating it yields CASSPLQGNTEAFF.

The chain joins TRBV19 to TRBJ1-2, with 12 bases matching TRBD1. CDR3 size: 16 residues. The germline V gene has CDR1 LNHDA and CDR2 SQIVND (reference sequence). J was trimmed by 8 bases and V by 5 bases; bases with no gene match: 12. CDR3 DNA sequence: TGTGCCAGTAGTGAACCGGGACAGGGGGCCCGCGCAGGCTACACCTTC. It yields the protein CASSEPGQGARAGYTF.

This sequence joins TRBV11-3 and TRBJ2-5; D call uncertain. The V gene lost 0 bases and the J gene lost 4 bases, with 15 bases spanning the gap. Germline assignment: CDR1 SGHNT and CDR2 YENEEA. CDR3 length equals 16 residues. CDR3 bases: TGTGCCAGCAGCTTAGATCCCCCGAGCTCGCTAGAGACCCAGTACTTC. It translates to CASSLDPPSSLETQYF.

This clone was seen many times. The rearrangement joins TRBV24-1 to TRBJ1-2; 8 bases match TRBD1. After removal of 4 bases from V and 7 bases from J, the junction contained 10 bases not matched to a gene. The CDR3 runs 15 residues. Germline assignment: CDR1 KGHDR and CDR2 SFDVKD. The CDR3 here is CATSDPSAGGSGYTF. The CDR3 nucleotides read TGTGCCACCAGTGACCCCTCGGCAGGGGGCAGTGGCTACACCTTC.

The V gene is TRBV24-1, the J gene TRBJ1-5; possible D gene TRBD1, 5 bases. V shed 3 bases and J shed 2 bases, with 16 bases lying between them. This CDR3 region has 17 residues. CDR1 is KGHDR and CDR2 is SFDVKD in the germline V gene. For the CDR3, the DNA is TGTGCCACCAGTGATCCTATGGGGGGGGATGGCAATCAGCCCCAGCATTTT. This translates into CATSDPMGGDGNQPQHF.

This clone was seen a single time. The chain recombines TRBV19 with TRBJ2-1, with a possible D match to TRBD2 (5 bases). The CDR3 totals 15 residues. CDR1 and CDR2 from the germline V gene are LNHDA and SQIVND (reference sequence). The V end lost 0 bases, the J end lost 8 bases, and 14 bases lay between the germline ends. The CDR3 DNA is TGTGCCAGTAGTATAGATCGGGATAGCGTAGATGAGCAGTTCTTC. Amino acids: CASSIDRDSVDEQFF.

V usage is TRBV7-2 and J usage is TRBJ2-3; 7 bases are a match to TRBD2. V trimming: 5 bases; J trimming: 5 bases; junction bases outside the gene matches: 7. The CDR3 has 14 residues. Looked up from germline, CDR1 is SGHTA and CDR2 is FQGNSA. The CDR3 is CASSRLGGLDTQYF. DNA of the CDR3: TGTGCCAGCAGCCGTCTGGGGGGGTTAGATACGCAGTATTTT.

This clone has only a few counts. The CDR3 nucleotides read TGTGCCAGCAAGGGGGCTCACAATGAGCAGTTCTTC. Encoded protein: CASKGAHNEQFF. V is TRBV2 and J is TRBJ2-1, with TRBD1 matching over 7 bases. J was trimmed by 5 bases and V by 7 bases; bases with no gene match: 2. The CDR3 loop spans 12 amino acids. Germline CDR1 is SNHLY and CDR2 is FYNNEI.

The rearrangement links TRBV18 to TRBJ1-1; D gene uncertain. The germline V and J ends were trimmed by 0 bases and 2 bases, with 7 bases remaining between them. There are 14 residues in the CDR3. The germline V gene encodes CDR1 KGHSH and CDR2 LQKENI. CDR3 nucleotide sequence: TGTGCCAGCTCACCACCGGCAGGAAACACTGAAGCTTTCTTT. Amino acid sequence: CASSPPAGNTEAFF.

This chain links TRBV6-5 with TRBJ1-2; D gene uncertain. Germline V gene data show CDR1 as MNHEY and CDR2 as SVGAGI. The CDR3 contains 13 residues. V was cut by 7 bases and J by 8 bases, with 17 bases left in between. The CDR3 nucleotides read TGTGCCAGCACCGAGACCCAGAGGGAAGGCTACACCTTC. It yields the protein CASTETQREGYTF.

This chain links TRBV27 with TRBJ1-6, with a possible D match to TRBD1 (6 bases). This CDR3 spans 15 amino acids. V was clipped by 2 bases and J by 5 bases, with 10 bases between them. Germline V gene data show CDR1 as MNHEY and CDR2 as SMNVEV (reference sequence). CDR3 bases: TGTGCCAGCAGTTTAGAAGACAGGAATAATTCACCCCTCCACTTT. Amino acid sequence: CASSLEDRNNSPLHF.

As concerns this clone: The junction does not match germline at one end; this may be a read error. This rearrangement joins TRBV6-2 or TRBV6-3 to TRBJ2-3; 13 bases are shared with TRBD2. Germline CDR1 reads MNHEY; CDR2 reads SVGEGT. The CDR3 extends over 13 amino acids. The CDR3 reads CASSRRTSGGLGF. In nucleotides, the CDR3 is TGTGCCAGCAGTCGTAGGACTAGCGGGGGCCTCGGCTTT.

V usage is TRBV5-1 and J usage is TRBJ2-2, with 9 bases fitting TRBD2. Germline trimming cut 5 bases from V and 4 bases from J; bases unmatched to any gene: 6. The germline CDR1 and CDR2 sequences are SGHRS and YFSETQ. There are 15 residues in the CDR3. The CDR3 loop reads CASSGAGGPTGELFF. The DNA of the CDR3 is TGCGCCAGCAGTGGTGCGGGGGGGCCCACCGGGGAGCTGTTTTTT.

The genes are TRBV11-2 and TRBJ1-3; 8 bases match TRBD1. The junction had 12 bases not matched to a gene; V was cut back by 5 bases and J by 3 bases. The CDR3 spans 17 residues. Germline V lookup: CDR1 SGHAT, CDR2 FQNNGV. The CDR3 bases are TGTGCCAGCAGCCCACGGGGAACAGGGGGGAGTGGAAACACCATATATTTT. Protein sequence: CASSPRGTGGSGNTIYF. Full variable domain (remainder filled in from reference TRBV11-2 and TRBJ1-3): EAGVAQSPRYKIIEKRQSVAFWCNPISGHATLYWYQQILGQGPKLLIQFQNNGVVDDSQLPKDRFSAERLKGVDSTLKIQPAKLEDSAVYLCASSPRGTGGSGNTIYFGEGSWLTVV.